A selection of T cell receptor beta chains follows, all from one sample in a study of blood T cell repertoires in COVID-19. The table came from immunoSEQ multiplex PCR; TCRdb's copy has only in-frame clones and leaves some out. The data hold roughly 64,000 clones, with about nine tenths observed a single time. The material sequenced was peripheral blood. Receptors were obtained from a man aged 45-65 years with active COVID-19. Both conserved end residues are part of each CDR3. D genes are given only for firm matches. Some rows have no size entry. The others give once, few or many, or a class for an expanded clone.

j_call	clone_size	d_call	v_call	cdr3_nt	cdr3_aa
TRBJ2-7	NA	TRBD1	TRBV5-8	TGTGCCAGCAGCATCCTCAGGGGGAACGAGCAGTACTTC	CASSILRGNEQYF
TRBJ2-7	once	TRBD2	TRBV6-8	TGTGCCAGCAGTTCTCGACAACTAGCGGGGGAGCACTACGAGCAGTACTTC	CASSSRQLAGEHYEQYF
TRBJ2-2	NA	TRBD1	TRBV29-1	TGCAGCGTGGGGACAGGGGTAAACACCGGGGAGCTGTTTTTT	CSVGTGVNTGELFF
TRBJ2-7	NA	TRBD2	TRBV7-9	TGTGCCAGCAGCTTAGTCTTAGCGGGAGGGAACGAGCAGTACTTC	CASSLVLAGGNEQYF
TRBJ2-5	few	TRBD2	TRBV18	TGTGCCAGCTCACCGAGAGCGGGAGTCCAAGAGACCCAGTACTTC	CASSPRAGVQETQYF
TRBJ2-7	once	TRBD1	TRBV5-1	TGCGCCAGCAGCTCCTCGGGAGGGACAGGGGAGGGGGAGCAGTACTTC	CASSSSGGTGEGEQYF
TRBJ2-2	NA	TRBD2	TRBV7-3	TGTGCCAGCAGCTTAAGCGGGGGGAACACCGGGGAGCTGTTTTTT	CASSLSGGNTGELFF
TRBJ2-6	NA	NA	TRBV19	TGTGCCAGTAACCCGGTCTCTGGGGCCAACGTCCTGACTTTC	CASNPVSGANVLTF
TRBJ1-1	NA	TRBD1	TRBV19	TGTGCCAGTAGTACCGCCGGGACAGGGAACACTGAAGCTTTCTTT	CASSTAGTGNTEAFF
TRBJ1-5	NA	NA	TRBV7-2	TGTGCCAGCAGCTTAGCGTGGGCCAATCAGCCCCAGCATTTT	CASSLAWANQPQHF
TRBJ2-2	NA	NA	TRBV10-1	TGCGCCAGCAGTGAGATGAGGAACACCGGGGAGCTGTTTTTT	CASSEMRNTGELFF
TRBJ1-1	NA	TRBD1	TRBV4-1	TGCGCCAGCAGCCAGAATATCAACAGGGGATTCATGAACACTGAAGCTTTCTTT	CASSQNINRGFMNTEAFF
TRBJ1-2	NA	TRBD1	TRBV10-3	TGTGCCATCAGGACAGGGGGCGGCTATGGCTACACCTTC	CAIRTGGGYGYTF
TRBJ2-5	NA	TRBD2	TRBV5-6	TGTGCCAGCAGCTTGACTGGGACTAGCGGGGGGGAAGAGACCCAGTACTTC	CASSLTGTSGGEETQYF
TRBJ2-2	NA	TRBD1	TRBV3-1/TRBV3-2	TGTGCCAGCAGCCCTACAGGGGGCCGAGCCGGGGAGCTGTTTTTT	CASSPTGGRAGELFF
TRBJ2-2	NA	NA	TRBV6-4	TGTGCCAGCAGTACGGGATTGAACACCGGGGAGCTGTTTTTT	CASSTGLNTGELFF
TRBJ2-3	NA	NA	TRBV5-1	TGCGCCAGCAGCTTGGACGGGGGGCGGGATACGCAGTATTTT	CASSLDGGRDTQYF
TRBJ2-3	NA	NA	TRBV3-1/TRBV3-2	TGTGCCAGCAGCCAATGGGCCCTCGAGGGTAGCACAGATACGCAGTATTTT	CASSQWALEGSTDTQYF
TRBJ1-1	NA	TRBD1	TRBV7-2	TGTGCCAGCAGCTTAGACGGGACAGTGGACACTGAAGCTTTCTTT	CASSLDGTVDTEAFF
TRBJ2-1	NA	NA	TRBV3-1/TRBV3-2	TGTGCCAGCAGCCAAGAATCGTACAAGCAGTTCTTC	CASSQESYKQFF
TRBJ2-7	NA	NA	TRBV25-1	TGTGCCAGCACGTCGCAGTCCTACGAGCAGTACTTC	CASTSQSYEQYF
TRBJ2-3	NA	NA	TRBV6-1	TGTGCCAGCAGTGACCCTAGCAAAGATACGCAGTATTTT	CASSDPSKDTQYF
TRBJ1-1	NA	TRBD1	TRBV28	TGTGCCAGCAGTCGGGGACAGTACACTGAAGCTTTCTTT	CASSRGQYTEAFF
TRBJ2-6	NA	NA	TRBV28	TGTGCCAGCAGTCTTCGCACTTACTCTGGGGCCAACGTCCTGACTTTC	CASSLRTYSGANVLTF
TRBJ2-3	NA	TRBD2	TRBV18	TGTGCCAGCTCACCTTACGCGTCTAGCGGGGGCACAGATACGCAGTATTTT	CASSPYASSGGTDTQYF
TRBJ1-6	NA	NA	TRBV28	TGTGCCAGCAGTTTAAAGAATCCGGGGATTTCACCCCTCCACTTT	CASSLKNPGISPLHF
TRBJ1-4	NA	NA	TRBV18	TGTGCCAGCTGCCGACAGTATGGGGAAAAACTGTTTTTT	CASCRQYGEKLFF
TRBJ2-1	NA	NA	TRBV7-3	TGTGCCAGCAGCTTACGGGTTCAGGGTGAGCAGTTCTTC	CASSLRVQGEQFF
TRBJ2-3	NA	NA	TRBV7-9	TGTGCCAGCAGCTTGGTTAGTGAAGATACGCAGTATTTT	CASSLVSEDTQYF
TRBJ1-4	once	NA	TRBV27	TGTGCCAGCAGACGGACAGACAATGAAAAACTGTTTTTT	CASRRTDNEKLFF
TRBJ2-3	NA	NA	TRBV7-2	TGTGCCAGCAGCTTAGGCGCCTTAGGGACTTTAACAGATACGCAGTATTTT	CASSLGALGTLTDTQYF
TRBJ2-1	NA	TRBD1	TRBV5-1	TGCGCCAGCAGCGTACCGGGACAGGGGGCCAATGAGCAGTTCTTC	CASSVPGQGANEQFF
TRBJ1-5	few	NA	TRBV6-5	TGTGCCAGCAGGGACAGACGGAGCAATCAGCCCCAGCATTTT	CASRDRRSNQPQHF
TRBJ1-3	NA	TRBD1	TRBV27	TGTGCCAGCAGAGTAGATCCGGGACAGGGGGGGCAACTCTCTGGAAACACCATATATTTT	CASRVDPGQGGQLSGNTIYF
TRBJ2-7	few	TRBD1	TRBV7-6	TGTGCCAGCAGCTTAGAGCCTGGGCTGCTCAAACAGGGGGCCTTCTCCTACGAGCAGTACTTC	CASSLEPGLLKQGAFSYEQYF
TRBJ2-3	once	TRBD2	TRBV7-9	TGTGCCAGCGGGACTAGCGGGGGGGCTACCAATACGCAGTATTTT	CASGTSGGATNTQYF
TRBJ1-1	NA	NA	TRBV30	TGTGCCTGGAGTCATCAGGGCACTGAAGCTTTCTTT	CAWSHQGTEAFF
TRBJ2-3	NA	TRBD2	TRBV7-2	TGTGCCAGCAGCTTATCCCGGACTAGCGCGGTAGATACGCAGTATTTT	CASSLSRTSAVDTQYF
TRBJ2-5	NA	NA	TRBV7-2	TGTGCCAGCAGCCTCCTAAGGGGCCAAGAGACCCAGTACTTC	CASSLLRGQETQYF
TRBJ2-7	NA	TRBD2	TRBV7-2	TGTGCCAGCAGCTCGCCCGGGACTAGCGAGTACGAGCAGTACTTC	CASSSPGTSEYEQYF
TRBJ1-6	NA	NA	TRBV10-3	TGTGCCATCAAGGACAGCTCCTATAATTCACCCCTCCACTTT	CAIKDSSYNSPLHF
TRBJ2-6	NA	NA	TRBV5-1	TGCGCCAGCAGCTTGTCAGGGCAGGGGGCCAACGTCCTGACTTTC	CASSLSGQGANVLTF
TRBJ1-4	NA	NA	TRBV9	TGTGCCAGCAGCGTGGGGCAGGGAGGGGGAAAACTGTTTTTT	CASSVGQGGGKLFF
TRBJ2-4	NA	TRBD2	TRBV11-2	TGTGCCAGCAGCCCTAGCGGGGGCAACATTCAGTACTTC	CASSPSGGNIQYF
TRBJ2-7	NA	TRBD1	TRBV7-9	TGTGCCAGCAGCTTCCTCGACAGGGCCCACGAGCAGTACTTC	CASSFLDRAHEQYF
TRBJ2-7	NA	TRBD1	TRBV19	TGTGCCAGTAGTATCGGGACAGGGAACTCCTACGAGCAGTACTTC	CASSIGTGNSYEQYF